This TCR beta chain was recorded in a study of breast tumors, draining lymph nodes, adjacent tissues. Whole-study results and caveats: Compared with lymph nodes, tumors were less diverse; compared with nontumor tissue, more. Compared with basal-like, luminal-like tumors shared significantly more repertoire with nontumor tissue. The lymph node origin of tumor T cells was framed as consistent with a hypothesis, not demonstrated.

This clonotype was observed a handful of times. The antigen is undetermined. One entry per CDR3 protein, called by TCRdb with MiXCR from the multiplex PCR reads. The sample has approximately 250,000 distinct CDR3 sequences, under 35% seen once; the top ten hold under 4.5%. The lymph nodes were axillary draining lymph nodes from breast cancer patients. The ends lost 5 bases at V and 4 bases at J; junction bases unmatched: 10. Germline V gives CDR1 MDHEN, CDR2 SYDVKM. This CDR3 has 15 residues. This TCR was recovered from a female donor with breast cancer. Some clones in this sample may be carry-over from other donors' samples. This chain joins TRBV28 and TRBJ1-2; TRBD1 aligns across 7 bases. Sequenced sample: axillary lymph node tissue. The CDR3 DNA follows: TGTGCCAGCAGTACGGGACTCAGGGGGACCTATGGCTACACCTTC. It yields the protein CASSTGLRGTYGYTF.